Following are 14 T cell receptor beta chains from one sample sequenced in a study of identical twins. TCRdb fed the 5' RACE reads into MiXCR, producing one record per CDR3 protein. The repertoire consists of some 730,000 distinct CDR3 sequences, with roughly 18% occurring once and the leading ten covering around 13%. The data also belong to a second study, concerning T cells expressing NK-cell markers.

Sequenced input: PBMCs. Receptors originate from a woman aged 18-29 years in good health.

This clonotype showed up many times. The V gene is TRBV20-1, the J gene TRBJ2-7; TRBD1 aligns across 9 bases. The CDR3 runs 14 residues. V lost 2 bases, J lost 4 bases, and 6 bases stayed unmatched. Germline CDR1 reads DFQATT; CDR2 reads SNEGSKA (reference sequence). CDR3 sequence (DNA): TGCAGTGCTAGATCCGGGACAGGGAATTACGAGCAGTACTTC. Its protein product is CSARSGTGNYEQYF.

The chain is built from TRBV4-3 and TRBJ2-5, with TRBD1 matching 9 bases. CDR1 and CDR2 from the germline V gene are LGHNA and YSLEER. The length of the CDR3 is 17 residues. V lost 0 bases and J lost 5; bases outside the gene matches: 10. The CDR3: CASSQDVPGQGMETQYF. CDR3 nucleotides: TGCGCCAGCAGCCAAGACGTCCCGGGACAGGGAATGGAGACCCAGTACTTC.

This clonotype was counted only a few times. This chain uses TRBV5-5 with TRBJ2-7; 8 nucleotides align to TRBD1. The CDR3 is made up of 15 amino acids. V dropped 3 bases and J dropped 1; count of bases not matched to a gene: 6. Germline V gene lookup returns CDR1 SGHKS and CDR2 YYEKEE (reference sequence). CDR3: CASSSTGENSYEQYF. The CDR3 DNA is TGTGCCAGCAGCTCGACAGGGGAGAATTCCTACGAGCAGTACTTC.

The rearrangement joins TRBV7-2 to TRBJ2-3, with D possibly being TRBD1 (5 bases). This CDR3 spans 13 amino acids. The ends were cut back, 5 bases at V and 4 bases at J, with 10 bases in the middle. Per germline, CDR1 SGHTA and CDR2 FQGNSA. The CDR3 region has the DNA TGTGCCAGCAGCCAATCAGGGCCAGATACGCAGTATTTT. Translating it yields CASSQSGPDTQYF.

This chain links TRBV4-3 with TRBJ2-7, with 8 bases fitting TRBD2. V shed 4 bases, J shed 4 bases, and the junction held 9 bases outside the gene matches. CDR3 length equals 15 residues. CDR1 LGHNA and CDR2 YSLEER come from the germline V gene. CDR3 in DNA: TGCGCCAGCAGCCCTGGAGTGACTAGCGTTTACGAGCAGTACTTC. Its translation is CASSPGVTSVYEQYF.

The chain links TRBV5-1 to TRBJ1-6; no firm D call. Germline V gene data show CDR1 as SGHRS and CDR2 as YFSETQ. V was clipped by 3 bases and J by 8 bases, with 12 bases between them. The CDR3 has 14 amino acids. The CDR3 nucleotides are TGCGCCAGCAGCTCGGCCGCCCCTTATTCACCCCTCCACTTT. This encodes CASSSAAPYSPLHF.

The chain carries TRBV6-5 and TRBJ2-7; maybe TRBD2 (6 bases). The CDR3 has 15 amino acids. Germline V gene data show CDR1 as MNHEY and CDR2 as SVGAGI. Trimming pared 4 bases from V and 6 bases from J, leaving 19 bases between. The CDR3 sequence: CASSSLGGEGLEQYF. The CDR3 nucleotides read TGTGCCAGCAGTTCCCTCGGGGGAGAAGGACTCGAGCAGTACTTC.

The CDR3 sequence is CASSLVTSGAGEQYF. CDR3 DNA sequence: TGTGCCAGCAGCTTAGTGACTAGCGGGGCGGGCGAGCAGTACTTC. The rearrangement links TRBV7-9 to TRBJ2-7; 11 positions match TRBD2. V dropped 1 base and J dropped 6; count of bases not matched to a gene: 5. Germline assignment: CDR1 SEHNR and CDR2 FQNEAQ (reference sequence). The CDR3 has 15 residues. Drawing the rest from reference TRBV7-9 and TRBJ2-7, the complete variable domain is DTGVSQNPRHKITKRGQNVTFRCDPISEHNRLYWYRQTLGQGPEFLTYFQNEAQLEKSRLLSDRFSAERPKGSFSTLEIQRTEQGDSAMYLCASSLVTSGAGEQYFGPGTRLTVT.

J is TRBJ2-7 and V is TRBV12-3 or TRBV12-4; 8 positions agree with TRBD2. The ends lost 3 bases at V and 5 bases at J; junction bases unmatched: 6. The CDR3 has 14 amino acids. The DNA for the CDR3 is TGTGCCAGCAGTTTGACTAGCGCTAACCACGAGCAGTACTTC. Its translation: CASSLTSANHEQYF.

The chain has TRBV6-5 and TRBJ1-1; perhaps TRBD1 as D (6 bases). Per germline, CDR1 MNHEY and CDR2 SVGAGI. The V end lost 0 bases, the J end lost 5 bases, and 13 bases lay between the germline ends. The CDR3 loop spans 15 amino acids. CDR3 region: CASSYSNRAETEAFF. CDR3 coding DNA: TGTGCCAGCAGTTACTCTAACAGGGCTGAAACTGAAGCTTTCTTT.

The sample holds many counts of this clonotype. The rearrangement joins TRBV12-3 or TRBV12-4 to TRBJ2-3; 9 nucleotides match TRBD2. The CDR3 is 15 amino acids. After removal of 2 bases from V and 8 bases from J, the junction contained 8 bases not matched to a gene. The CDR3 bases are TGTGCCAGCAGTTTATGGCGGGGGGGCCTGGTTACGCAGTATTTT. This translates into CASSLWRGGLVTQYF.

The genes are TRBV5-1 and TRBJ2-7; D is undetermined. V gave up 4 bases and J gave up 3 bases, with 8 bases separating them. Germline values: CDR1 SGHRS, CDR2 YFSETQ. CDR3 length: 12 amino acids. The CDR3 spells CASSMNIYEQYF. As DNA, the CDR3 is TGCGCCAGCAGCATGAATATCTACGAGCAGTACTTC.

This clonotype was picked up a small number of times. The chain recombines TRBV20-1 with TRBJ2-7; 7 positions agree with TRBD1. The CDR3 runs to 15 residues. Germline V gene data show CDR1 as DFQATT and CDR2 as SNEGSKA (reference sequence). Trimming at V came to 2 bases and at J to 2 bases, leaving 9 bases not matched to a gene. The CDR3 coding sequence is TGCAGTGCTAGACGTCTAAGGACAGGAACCTACGAGCAGTACTTC. Its protein product is CSARRLRTGTYEQYF.

This clonotype showed up many times. The rearrangement joins TRBV12-3 or TRBV12-4 to TRBJ2-1; a weak D match, TRBD2 (5 bases). The germline V and J ends were trimmed by 5 bases and 10 bases, with 9 bases remaining between them. This CDR3 comprises 11 residues. This chain's CDR3 is CASSRAVEQFF. The CDR3 DNA sequence: TGTGCCAGCAGTAGAGCGGTAGAGCAGTTCTTC.